The rows below give T cell receptor beta chains drawn from one sample of a study of glioma-infiltrating T cells. MiXCR, applied by TCRdb to the multiplex PCR reads, yields one record per CDR3 protein. The sample contains tens of thousands of distinct CDR3 sequences, 20% to 25% of which appear only once. Specimen: glioma tissue, nonneoplastic brain tissue, or PBMCs (not recorded which). These receptor sequences come from a human donor with low-grade glioma or glioblastoma, undergoing nonglioma brain surgery, or in good health (not recorded which). Each CDR3 is given with its conserved first and last residue. D genes are given only for firm matches. For some rows the clone size is stated as once, few or many, or as a class when expanded; others skip it.

>19|TRBV4-2|TRBJ2-3|-|many
TGTGCCAGCAGCCAGGTAACTTCGCCCGAGCGGTCTAGCACAGATACGCAGTATTTT
CASSQVTSPERSSTDTQYF
>13|TRBV7-9|TRBJ1-2|-|-
TGTGCCAGCAGCCCACAGACTTCCTATGGCTACACCTTC
CASSPQTSYGYTF
>14|TRBV10-1|TRBJ2-1|-|few
TGCGCCAGCAGTGAACAGGGGGGGTACAATGAGCAGTTCTTC
CASSEQGGYNEQFF
>14|TRBV27|TRBJ1-1|-|many
TGTGCCAGCAGTTTATACGGGACAATCCCTGAAGCTTTCTTT
CASSLYGTIPEAFF
>14|TRBV20-1|TRBJ2-7|-|many
TGCAGTGCAGAGACCCAGGGGTTCTCCTACGAGCAGTACTTC
CSAETQGFSYEQYF
>14|TRBV7-9|TRBJ2-3|-|many
TGTGCCAGCAGCTTACCACTTGGAAGAGATACGCAGTATTTT
CASSLPLGRDTQYF
>16|TRBV12-3/TRBV12-4|TRBJ2-3|TRBD1|many
TGTGCCAGCAGTTTAGCGGGACAGAGAACCACAGATACGCAGTATTTT
CASSLAGQRTTDTQYF
>15|TRBV5-1|TRBJ2-5|TRBD2|-
TGCGCCAGCCGACTAGCGAGGAGAAGTGGCGAGACCCAGTACTTC
CASRLARRSGETQYF
>16|TRBV3-1|TRBJ1-2|TRBD1|once
TGTGCCAGCAGGCAATACGGGGGACAGGGGGCCGGTGGCTACACCTTC
CASRQYGGQGAGGYTF
>16|TRBV7-9|TRBJ1-2|-|many
TGTGCCAGCAGCTTAGCGGGCGGACGGTCTAACTATGGCTACACCTTC
CASSLAGGRSNYGYTF
>12|TRBV7-9|TRBJ2-7|-|few
TGTGCCAGCAGCTGGGTCACCTACGAGCAGTACTTC
CASSWVTYEQYF
>18|TRBV6-1|TRBJ1-1|TRBD1|many
TGTGCCAGCAGTGAAGATGAGATTCCCAGGGGGCGGAACACTGAAGCTTTCTTT
CASSEDEIPRGRNTEAFF
>15|TRBV12-3/TRBV12-4|TRBJ2-2|-|once
TGTGCCAGCAGTTTCCGGGGCTTAAACACCGGGGAGCTGTTTTTT
CASSFRGLNTGELFF
>16|TRBV27|TRBJ1-2|TRBD1|many
TGTGCCAGCAGCGCCGGGACAGGGACTTTGAACTATGGCTACACCTTC
CASSAGTGTLNYGYTF
>12|TRBV12-3/TRBV12-4|TRBJ1-1|-|many
TGTGCCAGCAGTGCTACCGGACCTGAAGCTTTCTTT
CASSATGPEAFF
>15|TRBV10-1|TRBJ2-1|TRBD1|-
TGCGCCAGCAGTGAGACCCAGGGACAGTACAATGAGCAGTTCTTC
CASSETQGQYNEQFF
>14|TRBV3-1|TRBJ2-3|-|few
TGTGCCAGCAGCCAGAATAGTCGACCAGATACGCAGTATTTT
CASSQNSRPDTQYF
>15|TRBV14|TRBJ2-1|-|-
TGTGCCAGCAAACCCCCAGCTGAGCAATACAATGAGCAGTTCTTC
CASKPPAEQYNEQFF
>16|TRBV5-1|TRBJ2-6|-|-
TGCGCCAGCAGCTTGCAAGCGGACTCTGGGGCCAACGTCCTGACTTTC
CASSLQADSGANVLTF
>15|TRBV20-1|TRBJ2-5|-|many
TGCAGTGCTAGGACAGGTGGGGGCGCGGAAGAGACCCAGTACTTC
CSARTGGGAEETQYF
>15|TRBV6-1|TRBJ2-1|TRBD2|many
TGTGCCAGCAGTAGACAGCGGGGAGACTACAATGAGCAGTTCTTC
CASSRQRGDYNEQFF
>13|TRBV20-1|TRBJ2-7|-|many
TGCAGTGCTGGAGATGCCAGGGTCTACGAGCAGTACTTC
CSAGDARVYEQYF
>12|TRBV29-1|TRBJ2-1|-|many
TGCAGCATCGGACGCAGCTACAATGAGCAGTTCTTC
CSIGRSYNEQFF
>14|TRBV20-1|TRBJ1-5|TRBD1|-
TGCAGTGCTGGGGGGCAGGGGGGGATCCCGGCCCAGCATTTT
CSAGGQGGIPAQHF
>13|TRBV5-1|TRBJ2-7|-|-
TGCGCCAGCAACCGAGACACAGGGTTCGAGCAGTACTTC
CASNRDTGFEQYF
>14|TRBV6-2/TRBV6-3|TRBJ2-7|-|-
TGTGCCAGCAGAGGGACTCAGCAAACCTACAAGCAGTACTTC
CASRGTQQTYKQYF
>17|TRBV3-1|TRBJ2-3|TRBD2|-
TGTGCCAGCAGCCAAGGCCGTACTAGCGGGAGCACAGGTACGCAGTATTTT
CASSQGRTSGSTGTQYF
>13|TRBV28|TRBJ2-1|TRBD2|many
TGTGCCAGCAGTTCGGGACTAGCTAATGAGCAGTTCTTC
CASSSGLANEQFF
>16|TRBV20-1|TRBJ1-5|-|many
TGCAGTGCTAGGGCCCGGCTGATGAATAACAATCAGCCCCAGCATTTT
CSARARLMNNNQPQHF
>14|TRBV5-1|TRBJ2-3|-|many
TGCGCCAGCAGCTTGGAAGGGAGGATAGATACGCAGTATTTT
CASSLEGRIDTQYF
>18|TRBV6-6|TRBJ2-6|-|many
TGTGCCAGCAGTTACTCGATGCAAGCTTTCTCTGGGGCCAACGTCCTGACTTTC
CASSYSMQAFSGANVLTF
>14|TRBV11-2|TRBJ1-3|-|-
TGTGCCAGCAGATCTCTTAGCTCTGGAAACACCATATATTTT
CASRSLSSGNTIYF
>15|TRBV25-1|TRBJ2-7|-|many
TGTGCCAGCAGTGAAGCGGCAGGGAGCTCCTACGAGCAGTACTTC
CASSEAAGSSYEQYF
>17|TRBV18|TRBJ2-3|TRBD2|many
TGTGCCAGCTCACCACTCGGGACTAGCGGGGCCCCAGATACGCAGTATTTT
CASSPLGTSGAPDTQYF
>15|TRBV6-1|TRBJ2-7|TRBD1|many
TGTGCCAGCAGTTCCCACAGGGGGCCGTCCTACGAGCAGTACTTC
CASSSHRGPSYEQYF
>14|TRBV7-2|TRBJ1-4|-|many
TGTGCCAGCAGCTTAGGAGGGACTAATGAAAAACTGTTTTTT
CASSLGGTNEKLFF
>14|TRBV4-1|TRBJ1-1|-|many
TGCGCCAGCAACTTGGGGGAGTGGGGCACTGAAGCTTTCTTT
CASNLGEWGTEAFF
>14|TRBV28|TRBJ2-3|-|many
TGTGCCAGCAGGACTTTCATACGCACAGATACGCAGTATTTT
CASRTFIRTDTQYF
>15|TRBV7-6|TRBJ1-1|-|-
TGTGCCAGCGGCTTAGCAGGGAGATCGAACACTGAAGCTTCCTTT
CASGLAGRSNTEASF
>15|TRBV27|TRBJ2-3|-|-
TGTGCCAGCAGCCAAGCAGGGGCCCCCGGAGATACGCAGTATTTT
CASSQAGAPGDTQYF
>14|TRBV7-2|TRBJ2-2|TRBD2|many
TGTGCCAGCAGCAGGGACTACACCACCGGGGAGCTGTTTTTT
CASSRDYTTGELFF
>16|TRBV2|TRBJ2-7|-|few
TGTGCCCTCACCCAAAGCACAGGAGGGCGCGCCTACGAGCAGTACTTC
CALTQSTGGRAYEQYF
>14|TRBV27|TRBJ2-2|TRBD2|medium-sized
TGTGCCAGCAGTTATGCTAGCGGGGCCGGGGAGCTGTTTTTT
CASSYASGAGELFF
>15|TRBV7-2|TRBJ2-1|-|once
TGCGCCAGCAGACTAGACACACTCCTCTACAATGAGCAGTTCTTC
CASRLDTLLYNEQFF
>13|TRBV27|TRBJ2-3|TRBD2|many
TGTGCCAGCAGTGGACTAGCGGGAGCTACGCAGTATTTT
CASSGLAGATQYF
>15|TRBV6-1|TRBJ2-1|-|many
TGTGCCAGCAGTTACGAAGGTTTCACCTACAATGAGCAGTTCTTC
CASSYEGFTYNEQFF
>14|TRBV20-1|TRBJ1-2|TRBD1|many
TGCAGTGCCCAGATTCTCAGGGGGGACTATGGCTACACCTTC
CSAQILRGDYGYTF
>15|TRBV7-2|TRBJ2-1|-|many
TGTGCCCGCCACGGGATAGCTGAGAAATACAATGAGCAGTTCTTC
CARHGIAEKYNEQFF
>14|TRBV19|TRBJ2-7|TRBD2|-
TGTGCCAGTAGTCCTAGCGGGATTTACAACGAGCAGTACTTC
CASSPSGIYNEQYF
>13|TRBV7-2|TRBJ2-1|-|many
TGTGCCAGCAGCTTACAAAGGGGAAATGAGCAGTTCTTC
CASSLQRGNEQFF
>15|TRBV20-1|TRBJ1-1|TRBD1|many
TGCAGTGCTCGCAGTACAGGGGAGGCGGACACTGAAGCTTTCTTT
CSARSTGEADTEAFF
>15|TRBV19|TRBJ1-3|-|few
TGTGCCAGTAACCCGACAGAAGGAACTGGAAACACCATATATTTT
CASNPTEGTGNTIYF
>12|TRBV12-3/TRBV12-4|TRBJ1-1|-|many
TGTGCCAGCAGTTTCGGGGTGACTGAAGCTTTCTTT
CASSFGVTEAFF
>14|TRBV19|TRBJ2-1|TRBD2|-
TGTGCCGGTAGAGCGGGATTGTCCTACAATGAGCAGTTCTTC
CAGRAGLSYNEQFF
>16|TRBV7-2|TRBJ1-6|-|few
TGTGCCAGCAGCTTAGATTTCGTAGCGGCGAATTCACCCCTCCACTTT
CASSLDFVAANSPLHF
>14|TRBV4-3|TRBJ2-7|-|-
TGCGCCAGCAGCCAAGCAGCACTAGTATTTGAGCAGTACTTC
CASSQAALVFEQYF
>16|TRBV7-8|TRBJ1-5|-|many
TGTGCCAGCAGCTTGTCGGGGGGCGTGAGCAATCAGCCCCAGCATTTT
CASSLSGGVSNQPQHF
>14|TRBV29-1|TRBJ2-1|-|-
TGCAGCGTTGAAACCTCCCAGGGTTACAATGAGCAGTTCTTC
CSVETSQGYNEQFF
>13|TRBV2|TRBJ1-5|-|many
TGTGCCAGCAGGGGGCTCAGCCGGCAGCCCCAGCATTTT
CASRGLSRQPQHF